This entry features one T cell receptor beta chain sequence. The antigen is not known. The entry originates in a study of response to subunit inactivated influenza vaccine. The V end was cut by 4 bases, the J end by 5 bases, with 19 bases between. Germline CDR1 is SGHRS and CDR2 is YFSETQ. This CDR3 comprises 15 residues. Broader study findings: The authors offered the suggestion that each seasonal influenza vaccination recruits few new T cells.

One entry per CDR3 protein results from TCRdb running MiXCR on the RT-PCR reads. This sample has some 800,000 distinct CDR3 sequences, with around 20% found just once. V is TRBV5-1 and J is TRBJ2-7; maybe TRBD2 (6 bases). The source of this sequence is a man between 45 and 60 years old who received an inactivated influenza vaccine. Sequencing was performed on PBMCs from blood, taken approximately 5 days after vaccination. The CDR3 region is CASSEATGVYHEQYF. The DNA of the CDR3 is TGCGCCAGCAGCGAAGCGACGGGGGTCTATCACGAGCAGTACTTC.